What follows are 14 T cell receptor beta chains derived from one specimen sequenced in a study of cytomegalovirus exposure and HLA in healthy donors. The PCR had 60 Vbeta and 13 Jbeta primers. Assay used: immunoSEQ multiplex PCR; TCRdb lists only in-frame clones, some missing. This sample carries about 98,000 clones, more than 65% of them seen once, and the ten largest clones take more than 7%. The sample was PBMCs. These receptors all come from a human donor in good health.

The chain combines TRBV25-1 with TRBJ2-1; perhaps TRBD1 as D (5 bases). The germline CDR1 and CDR2 sequences are MGHDK and SYGVNS. This CDR3 spans 16 amino acids. Trimming shortened V by 11 bases and J by 4 bases, and 24 bases separated the two germline ends. The CDR3 reads CASRSGNADLYNEQFF. The CDR3 bases are TGTGCCTCTCGTTCAGGGAATGCCGACTTATACAATGAGCAGTTCTTC.

The V and J genes are TRBV10-3 and TRBJ1-5; TRBD1 aligns across 9 bases. This CDR3 has 14 residues. Germline CDR1 ENHRY, CDR2 SYGVKD. V trimming: 5 bases; J trimming: 5 bases; junction bases outside the gene matches: 4. CDR3 sequence reads: CAISLQGADQPQHF. Here the CDR3 DNA reads TGTGCCATCAGTTTACAGGGGGCGGATCAGCCCCAGCATTTT.

Here the CDR3 reads CSVRQGPYEQYF. The CDR3 DNA reads as TGCAGCGTCCGACAGGGACCCTACGAGCAGTACTTC. The chain uses TRBV29-1 and TRBJ2-5; 7 bases agree with TRBD1. The tail of the sequence fits TRBJ2-7 better, so the J call may be wrong. Germline V gene lookup returns CDR1 SQVTM and CDR2 ANQGSEA. The CDR3 runs 12 residues.

V usage is TRBV5-1 and J usage is TRBJ2-1; TRBD1 matches 10 bases. J gave up 3 bases and V 4 bases, and 13 bases lay outside the gene matches. Per the germline V gene, CDR1 is SGHRS and CDR2 is YFSETQ. The CDR3 consists of 18 residues. The CDR3 is CASSPGQGSRLVYNEQFF. CDR3 nucleotides: TGCGCCAGCAGCCCGGGACAGGGGAGCAGATTGGTCTACAATGAGCAGTTCTTC.

This chain connects TRBV6-5 to TRBJ1-5, with D possibly matching TRBD1 (6 bases). The length of the CDR3 is 13 residues. Germline V gene sequence: CDR1 MNHEY, CDR2 SVGAGI. V was trimmed by 5 bases and J by 4 bases, leaving 9 bases between them. CDR3 in DNA: TGTGCCAGCAGTACAGGGTTAAATCAGCCCCAGCATTTT. This codes for CASSTGLNQPQHF.

The J gene is TRBJ1-2, the V gene TRBV7-6; TRBD1 agrees at 7 bases. The CDR3 contains 15 residues. Germline CDR1 is SGHVS and CDR2 is FNYEAQ. V gave up 5 bases and J gave up 2 bases; unmatched junction bases: 8. The CDR3 DNA sequence: TGTGCCAGCAGCCCCCAGGGGGGCTTAAACTATGGCTACACCTTC. The encoded protein is CASSPQGGLNYGYTF.

The table lists this clone with a few counts. The V call is TRBV5-1, the J call TRBJ1-4; TRBD1 agrees at 10 bases. From germline, CDR1 is SGHRS and CDR2 YFSETQ. Unmatched junction bases numbered 5, after V lost 5 bases and J lost 7 bases. The CDR3 totals 14 residues. This chain's CDR3 is CASRIGTGVEKLFF. CDR3 nucleotides: TGCGCCAGCAGGATAGGGACAGGGGTTGAAAAACTGTTTTTT.

The rearrangement joins TRBV5-4 to TRBJ2-6, with 7 bases matching TRBD1. V gave up 4 bases and J gave up 0 bases; unmatched junction bases: 4. Looked up from germline, CDR1 is SGHNT and CDR2 is YYREEE (reference sequence). This CDR3 is 16 amino acids long. CDR3 in DNA: TGTGCCAGCAGCCCGGGACAGCTCTCTGGGGCCAACGTCCTGACTTTC. Translation gives CASSPGQLSGANVLTF.

With respect to this clone: Other DNA variants within this sample encode the same CDR3. The V gene is TRBV18, the J gene TRBJ2-2; D is uncertain. CDR3 length: 12 amino acids. The V end was cut by 6 bases, the J end by 3 bases, with 5 bases between. Germline-derived CDR1 and CDR2 are KGHSH and LQKENI. The CDR3 DNA reads as TGTGCCAGCTCTCGGGACACCGGGGAGCTGTTTTTT. Translation: CASSRDTGELFF.

V usage is TRBV5-1 and J usage is TRBJ2-7, with a possible D match to TRBD1 (7 bases). The CDR3 is 17 amino acids. V shed 2 bases and J shed 5 bases, with 23 bases lying between them. CDR1 is SGHRS, CDR2 YFSETQ, per germline. CDR3 amino acids: CASSLFPPQGGIDEQYF. The CDR3 region has the DNA TGCGCCAGCAGCTTATTTCCCCCCCAGGGGGGAATCGACGAGCAGTACTTC.

This chain uses TRBV14 with TRBJ1-2, with 10 nucleotides matching TRBD1. CDR1 is SGHDN, CDR2 FVKESK, per germline. The CDR3 has 14 amino acids. Unmatched junction bases numbered 4, after V lost 4 bases and J lost 5 bases. CDR3: CASSPGTGVYGYTF. Written as DNA, the CDR3 is TGTGCCAGCAGCCCGGGGACAGGGGTTTATGGCTACACCTTC.

This rearrangement joins TRBV29-1 to TRBJ2-3; the match to TRBD2 covers 9 bases. The J segment lost 4 bases and the V segment lost 7 bases, leaving 6 bases of the junction unmatched. The germline gives CDR1 SQVTM, CDR2 ANQGSEA. The CDR3 is made up of 13 amino acids. CDR3 residues: CSALAGGPDTQYF. The DNA for the CDR3 is TGCAGCGCACTAGCGGGCGGGCCAGATACGCAGTATTTT.

This chain joins TRBV5-1 and TRBJ2-7, with 7 nucleotides matching TRBD2. Losses at the gene ends were 4 bases for V and 0 bases for J; bases not matched to a gene: 10. There are 16 residues in the CDR3. Germline CDR1 SGHRS, CDR2 YFSETQ. The CDR3 loop reads CASSRTSARSSYEQYF. The CDR3 DNA is TGCGCCAGCAGCCGAACTAGCGCCCGGAGCTCCTACGAGCAGTACTTC. The variable domain in full, with the rest retrieved from reference TRBV5-1 and TRBJ2-7, is KAGVTQTPRYLIKTRGQQVTLSCSPISGHRSVSWYQQTPGQGLQFLFEYFSETQRNKGNFPGRFSGRQFSNSRSEMNVSTLELGDSALYLCASSRTSARSSYEQYFGPGTRLTVT.

The CDR3 sequence: CASSPIDRSAHNEQFF. The CDR3 bases are TGTGCCAGCAGCCCTATCGACAGGTCTGCCCACAATGAGCAGTTCTTC. The rearrangement uses TRBV9 and TRBJ2-1; D is possibly TRBD1 (6 bases). This CDR3 comprises 16 residues. With 4 bases removed from V and 5 bases from J, the gap between germline ends came to 19 bases. CDR1 is SGDLS, CDR2 YYNGEE, per germline.